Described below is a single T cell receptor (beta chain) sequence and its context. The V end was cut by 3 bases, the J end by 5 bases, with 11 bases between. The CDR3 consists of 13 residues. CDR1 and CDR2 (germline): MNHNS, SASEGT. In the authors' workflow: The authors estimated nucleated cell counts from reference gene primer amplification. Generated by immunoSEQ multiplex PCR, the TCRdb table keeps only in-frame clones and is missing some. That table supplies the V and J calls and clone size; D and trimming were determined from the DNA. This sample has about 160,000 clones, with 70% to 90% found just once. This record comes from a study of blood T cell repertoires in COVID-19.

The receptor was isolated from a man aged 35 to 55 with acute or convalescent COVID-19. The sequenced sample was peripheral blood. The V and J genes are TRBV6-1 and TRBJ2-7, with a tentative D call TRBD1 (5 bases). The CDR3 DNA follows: TGTGCCAGCAGTGACAGGGCTTTACACGAGCAGTACTTC. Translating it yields CASSDRALHEQYF.